The 5 T cell receptor beta chains reported below all come from one sample, sequenced in a study of T cell changes during pregnancy in multiple sclerosis (dated by TCRdb to about 2019). The receptor library was made with the immunoSEQ multiplex PCR assay. TCRdb mirrors the immuneACCESS table, restricted to in-frame sequences. Some clones are absent from its copies; in checked studies, under half trace to an unresolved V gene, and the reason for the others is unknown. The sample records approximately 79,000 clones, approximately 94% of which are singletons. The leading ten clones occupy roughly 0.21% of the sample. Sequenced here: CD4+ T cells from peripheral blood mononuclear cells, sampled before pregnancy. Every receptor here comes from a female donor with multiple sclerosis, enrolled in a pregnancy study.

The chain combines TRBV5-4 with TRBJ1-1; 9 bases align to TRBD1. CDR3 size: 14 residues. The ends lost 0 bases at V and 4 bases at J; junction bases unmatched: 1. CDR1 SGHNT and CDR2 YYREEE come from the germline V gene (reference sequence). CDR3 nucleotide sequence: TGTGCCAGCAGCTTGGAACAGGGGGCCACTGAAGCTTTCTTT. Its protein product is CASSLEQGATEAFF. The complete variable domain, with remaining parts taken from reference TRBV5-4 and TRBJ1-1, reads ETGVTQSPTHLIKTRGQQVTLRCSSQSGHNTVSWYQQALGQGPQFIFQYYREEENGRGNFPPRFSGLQFPNYSSELNVNALELDDSALYLCASSLEQGATEAFFGQGTRLTVV.

The rearrangement joins TRBV27 to TRBJ2-3; no clear D. CDR1 and CDR2 from the germline V gene are MNHEY and SMNVEV (reference sequence). V was shortened by 1 base and J by 0 bases, with 8 bases between the two germline ends. The CDR3 sequence is 15 residues long. CDR3 in DNA: TGTGCCAGCAGTTTATGGAGAACTAGCACAGATACGCAGTATTTT. Translated, it gives CASSLWRTSTDTQYF.

The chain carries TRBV9 and TRBJ1-4; the D gene is possibly TRBD1 (5 bases). Per the germline V gene, CDR1 is SGDLS and CDR2 is YYNGEE. The CDR3 covers 15 residues. Trimming took 4 bases from V and 8 from J, leaving 18 bases between them. This CDR3 is CASSRDPGLQEKLFF. The CDR3 DNA follows: TGTGCCAGCAGCAGAGACCCGGGACTCCAAGAAAAACTGTTTTTT.

The chain combines TRBV7-2 with TRBJ1-5; 10 bases line up with TRBD1. CDR3 length equals 15 residues. Germline values: CDR1 SGHTA, CDR2 FQGNSA. Unmatched junction bases numbered 8, after V lost 5 bases and J lost 7 bases. CDR3 protein: CASSPGQGTFQPQHF. In nucleotides, the CDR3 is TGTGCCAGCAGCCCGGGACAGGGGACTTTCCAGCCCCAGCATTTT.

The chain couples TRBV15 to TRBJ1-1, with D maybe TRBD1 (5 bases). This CDR3 contains 14 residues. Germline CDR1 is LNHNV and CDR2 is YYDKDF (reference sequence). The ends were cut back, 0 bases at V and 3 bases at J, with 8 bases in the middle. CDR3: CATSRDRVDTEAFF. CDR3 nucleotides: TGTGCCACCAGCAGAGACAGGGTCGACACTGAAGCTTTCTTT.